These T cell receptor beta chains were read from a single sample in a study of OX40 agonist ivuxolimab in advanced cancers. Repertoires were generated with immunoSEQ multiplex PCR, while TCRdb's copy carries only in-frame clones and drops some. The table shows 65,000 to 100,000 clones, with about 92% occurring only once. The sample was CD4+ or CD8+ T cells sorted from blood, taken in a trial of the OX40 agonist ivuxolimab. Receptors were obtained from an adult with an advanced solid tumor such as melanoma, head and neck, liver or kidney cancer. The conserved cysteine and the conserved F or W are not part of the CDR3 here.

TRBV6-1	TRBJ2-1	ASSEKGLSNEQF
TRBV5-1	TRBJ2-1	ASSRTSKTDDYNEQF
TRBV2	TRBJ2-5	ASSFGQPGETQY
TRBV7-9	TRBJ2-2	ASSLAHAGQATGELF
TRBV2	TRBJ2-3	ASSRGGDFLGTQY
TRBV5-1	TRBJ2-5	ASSYSGGPQETQY
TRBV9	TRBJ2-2	ASSVGTSFVGELF
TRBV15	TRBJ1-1	ATSRSTTQAF
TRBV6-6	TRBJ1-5	ASSAGRDGTQPQH
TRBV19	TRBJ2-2	ASSMRGTGELF
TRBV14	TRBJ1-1	ASSQVSGTYTEAF
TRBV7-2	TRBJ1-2	ASHLGGVSGYGYT
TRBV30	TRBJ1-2	AWSLTGKNYGYT
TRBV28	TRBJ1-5	ASSRQGYSNQPQH
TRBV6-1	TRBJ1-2	ASSVTGPDYGYT
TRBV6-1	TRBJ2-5	ASSGGVVETQY
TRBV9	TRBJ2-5	ASSGNVDTQY
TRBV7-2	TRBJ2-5	ASSPSGGSQETQY
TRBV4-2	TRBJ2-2	ASSQATSGRTGELF
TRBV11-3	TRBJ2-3	ASSPGQGADTQY
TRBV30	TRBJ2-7	AWRRTGGGNEQY
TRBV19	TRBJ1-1	ASGTRNTEAF
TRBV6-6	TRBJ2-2	ASSSRRDTGELF
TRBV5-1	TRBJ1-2	ASSSPGQGVDYT
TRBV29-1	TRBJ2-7	SVEDSAVSYEQY
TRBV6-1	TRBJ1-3	ASSEGGATSGNTIY
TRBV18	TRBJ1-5	ASSPDFGGTDQPQH
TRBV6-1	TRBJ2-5	ASSEALETQY
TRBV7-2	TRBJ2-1	ASSPGANNEQF
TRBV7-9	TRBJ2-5	ASSHLEAQETQY
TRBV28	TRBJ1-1	ASSFIGAGRAF
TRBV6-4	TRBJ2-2	ASSHRGDTGELF
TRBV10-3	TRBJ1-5	AISNGASNQPQH
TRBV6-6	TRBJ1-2	ASSRTGGENYGYT
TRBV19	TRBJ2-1	ASSATPSPFHEQF
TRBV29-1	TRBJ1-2	SAGGQVEGYT
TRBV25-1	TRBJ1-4	ASSGPFATNEKLF
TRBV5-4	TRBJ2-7	ASSFSSGLLDEQY
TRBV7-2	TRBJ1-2	ASSLGLQGAGGYGYT
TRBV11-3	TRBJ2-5	ASSLGFGGQETQY